These T cell receptor beta chains were read from a single sample in a study of blood T cell repertoires in COVID-19. Only in-frame clones appear in the TCRdb table, and some are missing; sequencing was by immunoSEQ multiplex PCR. This table holds more than 200,000 clones, 85% to 90% found once. Input material: peripheral blood. Receptor source: a man aged 50 or older with acute or convalescent COVID-19. Both conserved end residues are part of each CDR3. D genes are given only for firm matches. Rows give clone size only sometimes, using once, few, many, or a class for an expanded clone.

cdr3_aa: CASSPFVAAGELFF; cdr3_nt: TGTGCCAGCAGCCCTTTTGTGGCAGCCGGGGAGCTGTTTTTT; clone_size: .; j_call: TRBJ2-2; v_call: TRBV3-1/TRBV3-2; d_call: .
cdr3_aa: CASSSPGQSSFSGELFF; cdr3_nt: TGTGCCAGCAGCTCCCCGGGACAGAGTTCTTTCTCCGGGGAGCTGTTTTTT; clone_size: .; j_call: TRBJ2-2; v_call: TRBV11-2; d_call: TRBD1
cdr3_aa: CATGHSKSYNSPLHF; cdr3_nt: TGTGCCACGGGGCACTCGAAATCCTATAATTCACCCCTCCACTTT; clone_size: .; j_call: TRBJ1-6; v_call: TRBV24-1; d_call: .
cdr3_aa: CASSLRTDQPQHF; cdr3_nt: TGTGCCAGCAGCTTGCGGACAGATCAACCCCAGCATTTT; clone_size: .; j_call: TRBJ1-5; v_call: TRBV5-5; d_call: .
cdr3_aa: CASSLGTGVELSTDTQYF; cdr3_nt: TGCGCCAGCAGCCTGGGGACAGGGGTTGAACTTAGCACAGATACGCAGTATTTT; clone_size: .; j_call: TRBJ2-3; v_call: TRBV4-1; d_call: TRBD1
cdr3_aa: CASSLDRGNTEAFF; cdr3_nt: TGTGCCAGCAGCCTGGACAGGGGGAACACTGAAGCTTTCTTT; clone_size: .; j_call: TRBJ1-1; v_call: TRBV16; d_call: TRBD1
cdr3_aa: CASRPSAGVTGELFF; cdr3_nt: TGTGCCAGCCGGCCAAGCGCGGGAGTTACCGGGGAGCTGTTTTTT; clone_size: few; j_call: TRBJ2-2; v_call: TRBV3-1/TRBV3-2; d_call: TRBD2
cdr3_aa: CASSLPPGGAGTDTQYF; cdr3_nt: TGTGCCAGCAGCTTACCCCCTGGGGGGGCCGGCACAGATACGCAGTATTTT; clone_size: .; j_call: TRBJ2-3; v_call: TRBV7-2; d_call: .
cdr3_aa: CASSDQEGWPQHF; cdr3_nt: TGTGCCAGCAGTGATCAGGAGGGGTGGCCCCAGCATTTT; clone_size: .; j_call: TRBJ1-5; v_call: TRBV6-1; d_call: .
cdr3_aa: CAWSVFRGAGGTQYF; cdr3_nt: TGTGCCTGGAGTGTATTCCGAGGAGCCGGCGGTACGCAGTATTTT; clone_size: .; j_call: TRBJ2-3; v_call: TRBV30; d_call: .
cdr3_aa: CASSLVRATSTDTQYF; cdr3_nt: TGCGCCAGCAGCTTGGTCAGGGCCACGAGCACAGATACGCAGTATTTT; clone_size: .; j_call: TRBJ2-3; v_call: TRBV5-1; d_call: .
cdr3_aa: CASSYSIQGGGTEAFF; cdr3_nt: TGTGCCAGCAGTTACTCGATACAGGGAGGGGGCACTGAAGCTTTCTTT; clone_size: .; j_call: TRBJ1-1; v_call: TRBV6-5; d_call: .
cdr3_aa: CASSLPGGHEQYF; cdr3_nt: TGTGCCAGCAGTTTGCCCGGCGGCCACGAGCAGTACTTC; clone_size: .; j_call: TRBJ2-7; v_call: TRBV28; d_call: .
cdr3_aa: CASSPPDRANTEAFF; cdr3_nt: TGTGCCAGCTCACCCCCTGACAGGGCTAACACTGAAGCTTTCTTT; clone_size: .; j_call: TRBJ1-1; v_call: TRBV18; d_call: TRBD1
cdr3_aa: CSGQINEKLFF; cdr3_nt: TGCAGTGGGCAGATTAATGAAAAACTGTTTTTT; clone_size: .; j_call: TRBJ1-4; v_call: TRBV20-1; d_call: .
cdr3_aa: CASSLSQGWGSPLHF; cdr3_nt: TGTGCCAGCAGCTTAAGCCAGGGATGGGGATCACCCCTCCACTTT; clone_size: .; j_call: TRBJ1-6; v_call: TRBV7-3; d_call: .
cdr3_aa: CASSYDSNYGYTF; cdr3_nt: TGTGCCAGCAGTTACGACAGTAACTATGGCTACACCTTC; clone_size: .; j_call: TRBJ1-2; v_call: TRBV6-6; d_call: .
cdr3_aa: CASSLAGDRSIREQYF; cdr3_nt: TGCGCCAGCAGCTTGGCCGGGGACAGGTCTATACGAGAGCAGTACTTC; clone_size: .; j_call: TRBJ2-7; v_call: TRBV5-1; d_call: TRBD1
cdr3_aa: CASGLEGAGYGYTF; cdr3_nt: TGTGCCAGCGGCCTCGAGGGGGCCGGCTATGGCTACACCTTC; clone_size: .; j_call: TRBJ1-2; v_call: TRBV2; d_call: TRBD1
cdr3_aa: CASSVVQGNEKLFF; cdr3_nt: TGTGCCAGTAGCGTAGTACAGGGTAATGAAAAACTGTTTTTT; clone_size: .; j_call: TRBJ1-4; v_call: TRBV19; d_call: .
cdr3_aa: CASSIRSSWQAFF; cdr3_nt: TGTGCCAGTAGTATACGCAGTTCGTGGCAGGCTTTCTTT; clone_size: few; j_call: TRBJ1-1; v_call: TRBV19; d_call: .
cdr3_aa: CASRGQATNEKLFF; cdr3_nt: TGCGCCAGCAGGGGACAAGCAACTAATGAAAAACTGTTTTTT; clone_size: .; j_call: TRBJ1-4; v_call: TRBV5-1; d_call: .
cdr3_aa: CASSQRAYGNTIYF; cdr3_nt: TGTGCCAGCAGCCAAAGAGCCTATGGAAACACCATATATTTT; clone_size: .; j_call: TRBJ1-3; v_call: TRBV16; d_call: .
cdr3_aa: CASSPGTYGNQPQHF; cdr3_nt: TGTGCCAGTAGTCCGGGGACATACGGCAATCAGCCCCAGCATTTT; clone_size: .; j_call: TRBJ1-5; v_call: TRBV19; d_call: .
cdr3_aa: CASSQDDRGYYGYTF; cdr3_nt: TGTGCCAGCAGCCAAGATGACAGGGGATACTATGGCTACACCTTC; clone_size: once; j_call: TRBJ1-2; v_call: TRBV14; d_call: TRBD1
cdr3_aa: CASSPRGNQNIQYF; cdr3_nt: TGTGCCAGCAGCCCGCGGGGAAATCAAAACATTCAGTACTTC; clone_size: few; j_call: TRBJ2-4; v_call: TRBV3-1/TRBV3-2; d_call: .
cdr3_aa: CASSVGRQATNEKLFF; cdr3_nt: TGTGCCAGCAGCGTAGGACGGCAGGCTACTAATGAAAAACTGTTTTTT; clone_size: .; j_call: TRBJ1-4; v_call: TRBV9; d_call: .
cdr3_aa: CASSLGGGLNTEAFF; cdr3_nt: TGTGCCAGCAGCTTAGGAGGGGGTTTGAACACTGAAGCTTTCTTT; clone_size: .; j_call: TRBJ1-1; v_call: TRBV7-9; d_call: .
cdr3_aa: CASSQDGTGVTDTQYF; cdr3_nt: TGTGCCAGCAGCCAAGATGGTACAGGGGTTACAGATACGCAGTATTTT; clone_size: .; j_call: TRBJ2-3; v_call: TRBV4-2; d_call: TRBD1
cdr3_aa: CASRGREYTDTQYF; cdr3_nt: TGTGCCAGCAGGGGCCGGGAGTACACAGATACGCAGTATTTT; clone_size: .; j_call: TRBJ2-3; v_call: TRBV2; d_call: .
cdr3_aa: CASSQDTPSGGYQETQYF; cdr3_nt: TGTGCCAGCAGCCAAGATACCCCTAGCGGGGGTTACCAAGAGACCCAGTACTTC; clone_size: .; j_call: TRBJ2-5; v_call: TRBV14; d_call: TRBD2
cdr3_aa: CASKRQGNQPQHF; cdr3_nt: TGTGCCAGCAAAAGACAGGGGAATCAGCCCCAGCATTTT; clone_size: .; j_call: TRBJ1-5; v_call: TRBV12-3/TRBV12-4; d_call: TRBD1
cdr3_aa: CASSLRDSNPYNEQFF; cdr3_nt: TGTGCCAGCAGTTTACGGGACTCAAACCCCTACAATGAGCAGTTCTTC; clone_size: .; j_call: TRBJ2-1; v_call: TRBV27; d_call: .
cdr3_aa: CASSYSSPSSYEQYF; cdr3_nt: TGTGCCAGCAGTTACTCGAGCCCGAGCTCCTACGAGCAGTACTTC; clone_size: .; j_call: TRBJ2-7; v_call: TRBV6-6; d_call: .
cdr3_aa: CAWSLRGQRPRTEAFF; cdr3_nt: TGTGCCTGGAGTCTCCGAGGACAGCGACCGAGGACTGAAGCTTTCTTT; clone_size: .; j_call: TRBJ1-1; v_call: TRBV30; d_call: .
cdr3_aa: CASSWTGQDNSPLHF; cdr3_nt: TGTGCCAGCAGTTGGACAGGGCAGGATAATTCACCCCTCCACTTT; clone_size: .; j_call: TRBJ1-6; v_call: TRBV6-1; d_call: TRBD1
cdr3_aa: CASSSFGTYEQYF; cdr3_nt: TGTGCCAGCTCAAGCTTCGGGACCTACGAGCAGTACTTC; clone_size: .; j_call: TRBJ2-7; v_call: TRBV7-8; d_call: .
cdr3_aa: CASSMQGLARYNEQFF; cdr3_nt: TGTGCCAGTAGTATGCAAGGGCTAGCTCGGTACAATGAGCAGTTCTTC; clone_size: .; j_call: TRBJ2-1; v_call: TRBV19; d_call: .
cdr3_aa: CASSKVAGGHNEQFF; cdr3_nt: TGTGCCAGTAGTAAGGTAGCGGGGGGCCACAATGAGCAGTTCTTC; clone_size: .; j_call: TRBJ2-1; v_call: TRBV19; d_call: TRBD2
cdr3_aa: CASSLQGVAAGELFF; cdr3_nt: TGTGCCAGCAGTTTACAGGGGGTTGCCGCCGGGGAGCTGTTTTTT; clone_size: few; j_call: TRBJ2-2; v_call: TRBV6-5; d_call: TRBD1
cdr3_aa: CASSRTTGGSNQPQHF; cdr3_nt: TGTGCCAGCAGCCGAACGACAGGGGGGAGCAATCAGCCCCAGCATTTT; clone_size: .; j_call: TRBJ1-5; v_call: TRBV3-1/TRBV3-2; d_call: TRBD1
cdr3_aa: CATKGGRDAAREETQYF; cdr3_nt: TGTGCCACCAAGGGGGGGCGGGACGCCGCACGTGAAGAGACCCAGTACTTC; clone_size: .; j_call: TRBJ2-5; v_call: TRBV15; d_call: .
cdr3_aa: CASSSPRKTGDIYEQYF; cdr3_nt: TGCGCCAGCAGCTCACCCCGTAAGACAGGGGACATCTACGAGCAGTACTTC; clone_size: .; j_call: TRBJ2-7; v_call: TRBV4-1; d_call: TRBD1
cdr3_aa: CASSSTKGPDTIYF; cdr3_nt: TGTGCCAGCAGCTCAACTAAGGGGCCGGACACCATATATTTT; clone_size: once; j_call: TRBJ1-3; v_call: TRBV5-6; d_call: .
cdr3_aa: CASSRQGYQPQHF; cdr3_nt: TGTGCCAGCAGCAGGCAGGGATATCAGCCCCAGCATTTT; clone_size: .; j_call: TRBJ1-5; v_call: TRBV2; d_call: .
cdr3_aa: CASSSDRGEQYF; cdr3_nt: TGTGCCAGCAGCTCGGACAGGGGAGAGCAGTACTTC; clone_size: once; j_call: TRBJ2-7; v_call: TRBV5-8; d_call: TRBD1
cdr3_aa: CASSLLPGQSTGELFF; cdr3_nt: TGTGCCAGCAGCTTATTACCGGGACAGAGCACCGGGGAGCTGTTTTTT; clone_size: .; j_call: TRBJ2-2; v_call: TRBV7-7; d_call: TRBD1
cdr3_aa: CASSSEGGRINEKLFF; cdr3_nt: TGTGCCAGCAGCTCCGAAGGAGGGCGGATTAATGAAAAACTGTTTTTT; clone_size: once; j_call: TRBJ1-4; v_call: TRBV7-2; d_call: .
cdr3_aa: CASSEGGVEKLFF; cdr3_nt: TGTGCCAGCAGTGAAGGGGGGGTAGAAAAACTGTTTTTT; clone_size: .; j_call: TRBJ1-4; v_call: TRBV6-1; d_call: .
cdr3_aa: CASSQEVGREAEKLFF; cdr3_nt: TGCGCCAGCAGCCAAGAAGTCGGCAGGGAGGCGGAAAAACTGTTTTTT; clone_size: .; j_call: TRBJ1-4; v_call: TRBV4-1; d_call: .